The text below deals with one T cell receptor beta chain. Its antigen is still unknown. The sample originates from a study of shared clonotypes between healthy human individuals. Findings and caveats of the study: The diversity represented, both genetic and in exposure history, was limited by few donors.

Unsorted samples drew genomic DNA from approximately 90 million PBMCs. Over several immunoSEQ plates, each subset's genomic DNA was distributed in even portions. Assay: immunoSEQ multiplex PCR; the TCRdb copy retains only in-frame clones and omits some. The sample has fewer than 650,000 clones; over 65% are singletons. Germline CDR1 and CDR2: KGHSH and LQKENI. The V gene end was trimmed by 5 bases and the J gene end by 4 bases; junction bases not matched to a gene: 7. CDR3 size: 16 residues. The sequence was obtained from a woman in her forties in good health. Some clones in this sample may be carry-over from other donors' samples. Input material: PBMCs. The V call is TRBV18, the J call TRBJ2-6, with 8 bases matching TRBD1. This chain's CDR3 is CASSGQGAVGANVLTF. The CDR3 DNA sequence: TGTGCCAGCTCAGGCCAGGGGGCGGTAGGGGCCAACGTCCTGACTTTC.